This entry features one T cell receptor beta chain sequence. The CDR3 extends over 16 amino acids. V was clipped by 0 bases and J by 4 bases; unmatched bases: 4. Germline V CDR1 and CDR2: SGHTA, FQGNSA. The entry originates in a study of shared clonotypes between healthy human individuals. Study as a whole: The people who gave samples were a couple of women and three men aged 18 to 49. The study used three CD4 naive, three CD4 memory, two CD8 naive and one CD8 memory plate per donor.

The table came from immunoSEQ multiplex PCR; TCRdb's copy has only in-frame clones and leaves some out. The repertoire consists of about a million clones, with around 75% occurring once and the leading ten covering approximately 1.5%. Source material: memory CD4+ T cells sorted from blood. Subset of the sample: CD45RA-negative fraction. This sequence originates from a man aged 18-30 years in good health. The chain recombines TRBV7-2 with TRBJ2-3; 10 bases are a match to TRBD2. The chain's CDR3 is CASSLAASGSPDTQYF. The DNA for the CDR3 is TGTGCCAGCAGCTTAGCGGCTAGCGGGAGCCCAGATACGCAGTATTTT.